Each of the 3 T cell receptor beta chains below was sequenced from the same sample in a study of blood T cell repertoires in COVID-19. Assay used: immunoSEQ multiplex PCR; TCRdb lists only in-frame clones, some missing. The table includes some 250,000 clones, about nine tenths detected once. The material sequenced was PBMCs or T cells enriched from blood (not recorded which). The receptors originated from a human donor in a cohort exposed to, infected with or recovered from COVID-19 (not recorded which). The donor label of this sample is uncertain.

The rearrangement links TRBV5-1 to TRBJ2-3; the match to TRBD2 covers 7 bases. Germline trimming cut 3 bases from V and 6 bases from J; bases unmatched to any gene: 4. The germline V gene encodes CDR1 SGHRS and CDR2 YFSETQ. The CDR3 has 13 residues. CDR3 loop: CASSYREEDTQYF. The DNA of the CDR3 is TGCGCCAGCAGCTACCGGGAGGAGGATACGCAGTATTTT.

The chain is built from TRBV18 and TRBJ1-1; D ambiguous. Germline assignment: CDR1 KGHSH and CDR2 LQKENI. Trimming removed 6 bases at V and 0 bases at J, with 14 bases between. The CDR3 is 15 residues long. CDR3 sequence reads: CASSQRGEMNTEAFF. CDR3 DNA sequence: TGTGCCAGCTCTCAAAGAGGAGAAATGAACACTGAAGCTTTCTTT.

This clone was recorded once. This chain links TRBV4-1 with TRBJ2-7, with 8 positions matching TRBD1. The germline V gene encodes CDR1 MGHRA and CDR2 YSYEKL. V was pared by 0 bases and J by 3 bases, with 4 bases of the junction left unmatched. The CDR3 runs 15 residues. The chain's CDR3 is CASSQEYTGGYEQYF. In DNA form, the CDR3 reads TGCGCCAGCAGCCAAGAGTACACAGGGGGCTACGAGCAGTACTTC.